These 17 T cell receptor beta chains came from one sample sequenced in a study of OX40 agonist ivuxolimab in advanced cancers. TCRdb's table, derived via immunoSEQ multiplex PCR, lists solely in-frame clones and lacks some. This table holds some 68,000 clones, about 88% found once. The material was CD4+ or CD8+ T cells sorted from blood, obtained in a trial of the OX40 agonist ivuxolimab. The receptor set was obtained from an adult with an advanced solid tumor such as melanoma, head and neck, liver or kidney cancer.

There are a few counts of this clone. The CDR3 loop reads CASSFLPGARGYTF. The CDR3 DNA reads TGTGCCAGCAGTTTCCTACCAGGGGCTAGGGGCTACACCTTC. The chain has TRBV28 and TRBJ1-2, with a possible D match to TRBD1 (6 bases). CDR3 length equals 14 residues. The germline gives CDR1 MDHEN, CDR2 SYDVKM. V shed 3 bases and J shed 8 bases, with 16 bases lying between them.

The chain has TRBV11-2 and TRBJ2-3; a possible D gene is TRBD2 (6 bases). The CDR3 has 15 residues. Trimming pared 5 bases from V and 2 bases from J, leaving 14 bases between. CDR1 is SGHAT and CDR2 is FQNNGV in the germline V gene. The CDR3 spells CASSRGNWATDTQYF. CDR3 bases: TGTGCCAGCAGCCGCGGGAATTGGGCCACAGATACGCAGTATTTT.

V gene TRBV28 combines with J gene TRBJ2-3; no definite D call. CDR1 MDHEN and CDR2 SYDVKM come from the germline V gene. This CDR3 has 14 residues. V was pared by 2 bases and J by 0 bases, with 6 bases between. CDR3 loop: CASSLEPSTDTQYF. The CDR3, as DNA: TGTGCCAGCAGTTTAGAACCTAGCACAGATACGCAGTATTTT.

The chain couples TRBV5-1 to TRBJ1-5, with D unresolved. The CDR3 covers 14 residues. V was clipped by 4 bases and J by 7 bases, with 15 bases between them. Germline CDR1 SGHRS, CDR2 YFSETQ. CDR3 sequence (DNA): TGCGCCAGCAGCCCCGGAGGCCTGGAGCAGCCCCAGCATTTT. Translated, it gives CASSPGGLEQPQHF.

This clone turned up a few times. The chain is built from TRBV28 and TRBJ2-1; TRBD2 matches at 9 bases. The CDR3 extends over 15 amino acids. The germline V gene has CDR1 MDHEN and CDR2 SYDVKM. The V segment lost 6 bases and the J segment 1 base; nucleotides outside the gene matches: 4. The CDR3 DNA is TGTGCCAGCAGCTCCAGCGGGAGGTCCTACAATGAGCAGTTCTTC. It codes for CASSSSGRSYNEQFF.

On this clone: Other DNA sequences in the sample encode the same CDR3. The chain links TRBV7-2 to TRBJ2-3; no reliable D call. This CDR3 is built from 14 residues. The germline V gene has CDR1 SGHTA and CDR2 FQGNSA. The ends were cut back, 1 base at V and 3 bases at J, with 8 bases in the middle. In DNA form, the CDR3 reads TGTGCCAGCAGCTTAGGAGCCCGGACAGATACGCAGTATTTT. Its translation: CASSLGARTDTQYF. The entire variable domain, with the rest obtained from reference TRBV7-2 and TRBJ2-3, is as follows: GAGVSQSPSNKVTEKGKDVELRCDPISGHTALYWYRQSLGQGLEFLIYFQGNSAPDKSGLPSDRFSAERTGGSVSTLTIQRTQQEDSAVYLCASSLGARTDTQYFGPGTRLTVL.

The chain uses TRBV7-9 and TRBJ2-1, with 9 bases identical to TRBD2. Per the germline V gene, CDR1 is SEHNR and CDR2 is FQNEAQ (reference sequence). The trim removed 1 base at V and 9 bases at J, leaving 7 bases unmatched. The CDR3 covers 15 residues. CDR3 coding DNA: TGTGCCAGCAGCTTAGGGGGCGGGAGGGCCACTGAGCAGTTCTTC. Its protein is CASSLGGGRATEQFF. Together with reference TRBV7-9 and TRBJ2-1, the CDR3 gives the full variable domain: DTGVSQNPRHKITKRGQNVTFRCDPISEHNRLYWYRQTLGQGPEFLTYFQNEAQLEKSRLLSDRFSAERPKGSFSTLEIQRTEQGDSAMYLCASSLGGGRATEQFFGPGTRLTVL.

About this clone itself: Germline is not matched at one junction end, which may reflect a read error. V usage is TRBV7-2 and J usage is TRBJ1-4; TRBD1 is a possible D gene (6 bases). The length of the CDR3 is 15 residues. CDR1 is SGHTA and CDR2 is FQGNSA in the germline V gene. The CDR3 DNA is TGTGCCAGCAGCTCCCCCGACAGGTTTAATGAAAAGCTGTTTTTT. Translation gives CASSSPDRFNEKLFF.

V gene TRBV7-2 combines with J gene TRBJ1-5; 8 nucleotides line up with TRBD1. The CDR3 totals 15 residues. Trimming removed 1 base from V and 5 bases from J; junction bases left unmatched: 4. Germline V CDR1 and CDR2: SGHTA, FQGNSA. CDR3 in amino acids: CASSLGTGRDQPQHF. In nucleotides, the CDR3 is TGTGCCAGCAGCTTAGGGACAGGGCGAGATCAGCCCCAGCATTTT.

The chain carries TRBV18 and TRBJ1-2; D is possibly TRBD1 (5 bases). The CDR3 totals 15 residues. V was shortened by 3 bases and J by 5 bases, with 16 bases between the two germline ends. Germline V gives CDR1 KGHSH, CDR2 LQKENI. The CDR3 region has the DNA TGTGCCAGCTCACCTATCCTGGACAATCAGTATGGCTACACCTTC. This gives the protein CASSPILDNQYGYTF.

The genes are TRBV7-2 and TRBJ2-5, with 8 bases lining up with TRBD1. CDR3 length: 15 amino acids. Trimming removed 6 bases from V and 5 bases from J; junction bases left unmatched: 11. CDR1 and CDR2 (germline): SGHTA, FQGNSA. This chain's CDR3 is CASSPSQGAWETQYF. DNA for the CDR3: TGTGCCAGCAGTCCCAGCCAGGGGGCTTGGGAGACCCAGTACTTC.

The V call is TRBV6-1, the J call TRBJ1-2; D not certain. V lost 7 bases to trimming and J lost 0 bases, with 15 bases between them. Germline CDR1 and CDR2: MNHNS and SASEGT. This CDR3 is built from 15 residues. For the CDR3, the DNA is TGTGCCAGCACCCCAGGCGCCCTTACTAACTATGGCTACACCTTC. Translating gives CASTPGALTNYGYTF.

The chain recombines TRBV27 with TRBJ2-3, with D perhaps matching TRBD2 (6 bases). The CDR3 runs 14 residues. Germline CDR1 reads MNHEY; CDR2 reads SMNVEV (reference sequence). Trimming took off 3 bases at V and 4 bases at J, with 11 bases between the two ends. CDR3 residues: CASSFGGWSDTQYF. In nucleotides, the CDR3 is TGTGCCAGCAGTTTTGGGGGGTGGTCAGATACGCAGTATTTT.

The chain is built from TRBV6-6 and TRBJ2-3; 10 bases map to TRBD1. The CDR3 loop spans 13 amino acids. The ends lost 6 bases at V and 4 bases at J; junction bases unmatched: 1. Germline V gene lookup returns CDR1 MNHNY and CDR2 SVGAGI (reference sequence). Here the CDR3 reads CASRGTGADTQYF. CDR3 bases: TGTGCCAGCAGGGGGACAGGGGCAGATACGCAGTATTTT.

This chain joins TRBV7-9 and TRBJ2-1; the match to TRBD2 covers 7 bases. Germline V gene data show CDR1 as SEHNR and CDR2 as FQNEAQ (reference sequence). The CDR3 runs 13 residues. The ends lost 5 bases at V and 9 bases at J; junction bases unmatched: 7. The CDR3 region has the DNA TGTGCCAGCAGCAGGGAGGGTCGGATTGAGCAGTTCTTC. Translated: CASSREGRIEQFF.

The V gene is TRBV13, the J gene TRBJ1-1; D remains unclear. CDR3 length: 14 residues. Looked up from germline, CDR1 is PRHDT and CDR2 is FYEKMQ (reference sequence). The ends were cut back, 5 bases at V and 0 bases at J, with 10 bases in the middle. CDR3 DNA sequence: TGTGCCAGCAGCCAGACGCCTTTGAACACTGAAGCTTTCTTT. It yields the protein CASSQTPLNTEAFF.

The chain is built from TRBV7-3 and TRBJ2-1, with 8 bases that match TRBD1. This CDR3 contains 15 residues. The trim removed 5 bases at V and 5 bases at J, leaving 8 bases unmatched. Germline lookup yields CDR1 SGHTA and CDR2 FQGTGA. This chain's CDR3 is CASSPLGTGNNEQFF. CDR3 bases: TGTGCCAGCAGCCCTCTAGGGACAGGAAACAATGAGCAGTTCTTC.